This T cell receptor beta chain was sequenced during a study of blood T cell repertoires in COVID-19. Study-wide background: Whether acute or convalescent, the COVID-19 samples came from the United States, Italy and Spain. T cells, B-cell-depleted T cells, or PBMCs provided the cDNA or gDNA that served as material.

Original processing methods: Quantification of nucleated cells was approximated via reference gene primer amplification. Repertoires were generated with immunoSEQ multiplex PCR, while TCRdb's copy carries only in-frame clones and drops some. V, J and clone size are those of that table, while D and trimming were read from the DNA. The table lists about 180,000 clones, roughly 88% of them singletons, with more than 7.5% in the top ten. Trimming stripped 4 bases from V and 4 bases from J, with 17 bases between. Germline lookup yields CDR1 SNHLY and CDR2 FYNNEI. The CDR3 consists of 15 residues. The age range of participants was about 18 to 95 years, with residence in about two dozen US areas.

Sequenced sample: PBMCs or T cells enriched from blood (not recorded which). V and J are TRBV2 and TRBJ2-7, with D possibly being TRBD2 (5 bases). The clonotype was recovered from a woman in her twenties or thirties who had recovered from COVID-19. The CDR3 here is CASSARTGLLYEQYF. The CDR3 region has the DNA TGTGCCAGCAGTGCCAGGACTGGACTCCTTTACGAGCAGTACTTC.